What follows are 16 T cell receptor beta chains derived from one specimen sequenced in a study of cytomegalovirus exposure and HLA in healthy donors. 13 Jbeta primers and 60 Vbeta primers were used for the PCR. Sequencing used immunoSEQ multiplex PCR; TCRdb keeps in-frame clones, though not all of them. The sample holds about 150,000 clones, roughly 85% seen once. Material for sequencing was PBMCs. The receptor source for this set is a male donor in good health and CMV-seronegative.

V gene TRBV7-9 combines with J gene TRBJ2-5; D uncertain. V dropped 3 bases and J dropped 5 bases, with 7 bases sitting between them. Germline lookup yields CDR1 SEHNR and CDR2 FQNEAQ (reference sequence). This CDR3 has 12 residues. CDR3 sequence: CASSLSKETQYF. The CDR3 coding sequence is TGTGCCAGCAGCTTGAGTAAGGAGACCCAGTACTTC.

Comment on this clone: Different DNA sequences within this sample yield the same CDR3. The V gene is TRBV7-2, the J gene TRBJ1-3; a possible D gene is TRBD1 (5 bases). The CDR3 length is 14 residues. Germline V gene lookup returns CDR1 SGHTA and CDR2 FQGNSA. V was clipped by 5 bases and J by 2 bases, with 10 bases between them. Here the CDR3 reads CASSPQGTGNTIYF. In DNA form, the CDR3 reads TGTGCCAGCAGCCCCCAGGGAACTGGAAACACCATATATTTT.

The chain employs TRBV19 and TRBJ2-1, with 7 bases identical to TRBD2. The trim removed 6 bases at V and 0 bases at J, leaving 23 bases unmatched. Germline assignment: CDR1 LNHDA and CDR2 SQIVND (reference sequence). CDR3 size: 21 residues. CDR3 protein: CASSSFGGGGSPRGSYNEQFF. The CDR3 coding sequence is TGTGCCAGTAGCTCATTCGGAGGCGGGGGTAGTCCCCGGGGCTCCTACAATGAGCAGTTCTTC.

J is TRBJ2-5 and V is TRBV7-9; TRBD1 agrees at 8 bases. Germline CDR1 is SEHNR and CDR2 is FQNEAQ (reference sequence). The J segment lost 2 bases and the V segment lost 5 bases, leaving 7 bases of the junction unmatched. The CDR3 spans 15 residues. The CDR3 DNA follows: TGTGCCAGCAGCCTGGGACAGGCGATACAAGAGACCCAGTACTTC. It specifies CASSLGQAIQETQYF.

The chain has TRBV5-1 and TRBJ2-3; 10 bases are a match to TRBD2. The ends lost 7 bases at V and 0 bases at J; junction bases unmatched: 8. The CDR3 is made up of 16 amino acids. The germline V gene encodes CDR1 SGHRS and CDR2 YFSETQ. In DNA, the CDR3 is TGCGCCAGCCTCCCGAGCGGGGGGGCCAGCACAGATACGCAGTATTTT. It codes for CASLPSGGASTDTQYF. Full variable domain (rest looked up from reference TRBV5-1 and TRBJ2-3): KAGVTQTPRYLIKTRGQQVTLSCSPISGHRSVSWYQQTPGQGLQFLFEYFSETQRNKGNFPGRFSGRQFSNSRSEMNVSTLELGDSALYLCASLPSGGASTDTQYFGPGTRLTVL.

Concerning this clone itself: Additional DNA sequences in this sample encode the identical CDR3. The chain joins TRBV19 to TRBJ1-1, with 7 bases lining up with TRBD1. The CDR3 is made up of 14 amino acids. The J segment lost 2 bases and the V segment lost 6 bases, leaving 6 bases of the junction unmatched. Germline V gives CDR1 LNHDA, CDR2 SQIVND (reference sequence). DNA of the CDR3: TGTGCCAGTAGCCCCGGGACAGAAAACACTGAAGCTTTCTTT. It specifies CASSPGTENTEAFF.

In its sample, this clone was seen once. One junction end disagrees with the germline gene, perhaps due to a read error. V and J are TRBV7-9 and TRBJ2-3; 10 nucleotides align to TRBD1. Looked up from germline, CDR1 is SEHNR and CDR2 is FQNEAQ (reference sequence). The CDR3 spans 17 residues. The CDR3 loop is CSSSFSRQGANADTQYF. CDR3 in DNA: TGTTCCAGCAGCTTTAGCCGACAGGGGGCGAACGCAGATACGCAGTATTTT.

This clone was seen once. This chain uses TRBV5-6 with TRBJ1-2; D call uncertain. The CDR3 loop spans 13 amino acids. The germline CDR1 and CDR2 sequences are SGHDT and YYEEEE. Trimming left V 1 base short and J 2 bases short, with 6 bases between. This CDR3 reads CASSLRSNYGYTF. The CDR3 bases are TGTGCCAGCAGCTTGAGAAGCAACTATGGCTACACCTTC.

This clone is a singleton in its sample. J is TRBJ2-1 and V is TRBV6-6; tentatively, D is TRBD1 (6 bases). The CDR3 spans 11 residues. Deletions cut 6 bases from V and 14 bases from J, with 14 bases between. Germline-derived CDR1 and CDR2 are MNHNY and SVGAGI (reference sequence). CDR3 region: CASRYEQGEFF. For the CDR3, the DNA is TGTGCCAGCAGATACGAACAGGGCGAGTTCTTC.

This clone was recorded a few times. This chain joins TRBV7-9 and TRBJ1-1, with a tentative D call TRBD1 (5 bases). CDR3 length equals 14 residues. V lost 4 bases and J lost 3, with 12 bases in between. Germline V lookup: CDR1 SEHNR, CDR2 FQNEAQ (reference sequence). CDR3 coding DNA: TGTGCCAGCAGCTCCCAGGGCTCGGACACTGAAGCTTTCTTT. This encodes CASSSQGSDTEAFF.

This sequence joins TRBV5-1 and TRBJ1-5; D gene uncertain. The V gene lost 0 bases and the J gene lost 2 bases, with 9 bases spanning the gap. Germline V gene lookup returns CDR1 SGHRS and CDR2 YFSETQ. This CDR3 contains 15 residues. CDR3 sequence: CASSLDGQGNQPQHF. DNA of the CDR3: TGCGCCAGCAGCTTGGATGGGCAGGGCAATCAGCCCCAGCATTTT.

This clone was found once. V usage is TRBV30 and J usage is TRBJ1-1; the match to TRBD1 covers 7 bases. Losses at the gene ends were 4 bases for V and 8 bases for J; bases not matched to a gene: 1. Germline V gives CDR1 GTSNPN, CDR2 SVGIG (reference sequence). There are 10 residues in the CDR3. In nucleotides, the CDR3 is TGTGCCTGGAAGGACAGGGAAGCTTTCTTT. It yields the protein CAWKDREAFF.

This chain connects TRBV7-9 to TRBJ2-7; 7 bases match TRBD1. This CDR3 has 17 amino acids. CDR1 is SEHNR, CDR2 FQNEAQ, per germline (reference sequence). Losses at the gene ends were 6 bases for V and 3 bases for J; bases not matched to a gene: 17. CDR3 in DNA: TGTGCCAGCAGTCCCGGGATGTGGCGCAACAGGGGCTACGAGCAGTACTTC. It translates to CASSPGMWRNRGYEQYF.

This sequence joins TRBV10-3 and TRBJ1-3; tentatively, D is TRBD1 (6 bases). Germline CDR1 ENHRY, CDR2 SYGVKD. The CDR3 runs to 13 residues. Trimming cost V 7 bases and J 2 bases, with 9 bases left between them. CDR3 residues: CAITPGAGNTIYF. The CDR3 nucleotides read TGTGCCATCACCCCAGGGGCTGGAAACACCATATATTTT.

V and J are TRBV5-4 and TRBJ1-4, with a possible D match to TRBD1 (6 bases). Germline CDR1 SGHNT, CDR2 YYREEE (reference sequence). The CDR3 loop spans 14 amino acids. V was shortened by 4 bases and J by 7 bases, with 14 bases between the two germline ends. CDR3 bases: TGTGCCAGCAGCGCACAGGGTGCGGGTGAAAAACTGTTTTTT. Residues: CASSAQGAGEKLFF.

This clone was seen more than once but under ten times. CDR3 sequence: CASGRLATGELFF. The CDR3 DNA follows: TGTGCCAGCGGCCGACTAGCCACCGGGGAGCTGTTTTTT. This rearrangement joins TRBV25-1 to TRBJ2-2, with 7 bases lining up with TRBD2. The CDR3 contains 13 residues. V gave up 8 bases and J gave up 4 bases; unmatched junction bases: 4. Germline CDR1 reads MGHDK; CDR2 reads SYGVNS.